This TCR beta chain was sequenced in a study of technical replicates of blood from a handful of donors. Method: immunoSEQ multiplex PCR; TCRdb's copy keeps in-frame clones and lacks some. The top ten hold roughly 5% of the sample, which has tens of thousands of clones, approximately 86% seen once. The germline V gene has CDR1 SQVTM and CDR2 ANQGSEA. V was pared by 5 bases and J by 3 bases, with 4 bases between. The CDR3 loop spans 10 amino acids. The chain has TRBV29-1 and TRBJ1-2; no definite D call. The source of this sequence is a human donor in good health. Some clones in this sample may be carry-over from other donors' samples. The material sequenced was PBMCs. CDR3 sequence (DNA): TGCAGCGTTCTAGACTATGGCTACACCTTC. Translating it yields CSVLDYGYTF.